The source of this TCR beta chain is a study of regulatory T cells in long-lasting Graves disease listed by TCRdb under 2021. Context from the whole study: Persistent Graves' disease was defined as antithyroid drug treatment for over 5 years with persistently positive TSH receptor autoantibodies. Persistent Graves' disease patients in the clinical cohort had taken antithyroid drugs for about 10.3 years on average. Persistent Graves' disease patients were compared with newly diagnosed Graves' disease patients by peripheral blood TCR sequencing and RNA sequencing. The study was conducted in China and was registered as a clinical trial. A total of about 33 samples underwent TCR sequencing: some 13 from persistent and roughly 20 from newly diagnosed Graves' disease patients.

As encoded in the germline V gene, CDR1 is MGHRA while CDR2 is YSYEKL. A distance of 10 bases separates the germline ends of V and J, which lose 1 base and 0 bases respectively. The CDR3, cysteine through phenylalanine, is 16 amino acids long. Solely the CDR3 DNA is kept, with 48 bases framed from the first base. In the case of this clonotype: Its antigen target is currently unknown. Base qualities were left out, and no much larger clone turns up one base away.

Library creation used multiplex PCR. The run used an Illumina HiSeq 4000. CDR3 regions were amplified by Arm-PCR with iRepertoire HTBI primers to construct TCR beta libraries. Gel purification was performed on PCR products prior to sequencing. The original methods were these. Across samples, roughly 60 TRBV and 12 to 15 TRBJ segments were identified and used for gene usage analysis of CDR3 amino acid clonotypes. COPE and FqMerger were used to merge the filtered high-quality paired reads into contigs. BLAST was used to align contigs to IMGT TRBV, TRBD and TRBJ reference genes, with CDR3 defined following IMGT. Clonotypes above 0.1% frequency were classified as highly expanded clones. Shannon entropy was used to measure repertoire diversity, and the Gini coefficient was used to measure V-J evenness. A clonotype was considered public if more than one individual shared it. TCRdb applied fastp at Q25 and MiXCR to the public reads, then kept only in-frame beta chains. CDR3 protein sequences are deduplicated, and each keeps its most common genes and DNA. The V and J calls were not made by the authors but by TCRdb's processing. Present in this sample are more than 350,000 distinct CDR3 sequences, about 21% of which were seen just once. Roughly an eighth of the sample goes to the ten largest clones.

Taken with the paper, the label for time point translates to: persistent/refractory GD, antithyroid drugs over 5 years with positive TRAb. RNA was extracted from PBMCs in TRIzol for both TCR sequencing and RNA sequencing. The diagnosis of Graves' disease was made according to American Thyroid Association guidelines. The patients came from an endocrinology department in Xi'an, China. Each patient gave roughly 8.4 milliliters of peripheral blood, collected in an EDTA anticoagulant tube. PBMCs were isolated by Ficoll Paque Plus density gradient separation without further T cell sorting. An Agilent 2100 Bioanalyzer and agarose gel were used to check RNA quality, while a NanoDrop 2000 measured RNA concentration. Overall results and qualifications from the work: Sequencing and analysis were restricted to the TCR beta chain. The authors noted that the small sample size was a limitation that may lower accuracy. Persistent Graves' disease patients showed lower TCR Shannon entropy and fewer highly expanded clones than newly diagnosed patients, suggesting clonal expansion. Preferential use of TRBV28, TRBJ1-2 and TRBJ2-5 was observed in persistent disease, whereas TRBV20-1 and TRBJ2-1 were favored in newly diagnosed disease. Persistent patients shared more public clonotypes among themselves (2,741) than newly diagnosed patients did (about 1,000). Because the primary lesion, thyroid tissue, could not be accessed, the study looked at peripheral blood alone.

This sequence was found in a female donor with Graves disease. The sample here was peripheral blood mononuclear cells (PBMCs), taken when the disease was refractory, from a patient treated with antithyroid drugs. This receptor chain uses TRBV4-1 and TRBJ1-5, with a weak D call of TRBD1 (5 bases match). The sequence in DNA is TGCGCCAGCAGCCAAGTATCCGGGACTAGCAATCAGCCCCAGCATTTT. It translates as CASSQVSGTSNQPQHF.